This T cell receptor (beta chain) emerged from a study of cytomegalovirus exposure and HLA in healthy donors. Study summary: Among about 179 million T cells, an earlier analysis found roughly 100 million unique TCR beta sequences. General observations from the study: Most observed TCR sequences were rare, whereas some public TCRs were detected in many donors.

The CDR3 covers 14 residues. V was pared by 3 bases and J by 9 bases, with 8 bases of the junction left unmatched. In germline, CDR1 is LNHDA, CDR2 SQIVND (reference sequence). The donors comprised healthy bone marrow donors. The PCR employed 60 Vbeta primers together with 13 Jbeta primers. Method: immunoSEQ multiplex PCR; TCRdb's copy keeps in-frame clones and lacks some. This table holds under 200,000 clones, around 84% found once. Notes on this clone: Its antigen remains unknown.

The rearrangement uses TRBV19 and TRBJ2-1; TRBD1 aligns across 7 bases. Sequencing input: PBMCs. The sequence derives from a woman aged 45-65 years in good health and CMV-seropositive. The CDR3 loop reads CASSMVTGNTEQFF. CDR3 DNA sequence: TGTGCCAGTAGTATGGTGACAGGGAACACTGAGCAGTTCTTC.